This T cell receptor (beta chain) was retrieved from a study of blood T cell repertoires in COVID-19. V gave up 5 bases and J gave up 2 bases; unmatched junction bases: 11. The CDR3 is 16 amino acids. The germline V gene encodes CDR1 LNHDA and CDR2 SQIVND (reference sequence). TCRdb's table, derived via immunoSEQ multiplex PCR, lists solely in-frame clones and lacks some. The sample lists over 400,000 clones, around 85% occurring once. The sequence came from a human donor in a cohort sampled during active COVID-19. The chain links TRBV19 to TRBJ2-5; 7 nucleotides agree with TRBD1. The sequencing sample was made of peripheral blood. Here the CDR3 reads CASSAERPGQQETQYF. The CDR3 nucleotides read TGTGCCAGTAGTGCAGAAAGGCCGGGACAGCAAGAGACCCAGTACTTC.